Each of the 12 T cell receptor beta chains below was sequenced from the same sample in a study of blood T cell repertoires in COVID-19. The assay was immunoSEQ multiplex PCR, and TCRdb's table has in-frame clones only and misses some. Counted here are more than 200,000 clones, around 90% occurring once; the ten biggest clones make up 2% to 3%. The source material was peripheral blood. Receptors originate from a man aged 25-45 years with COVID-19, enrolled during active disease.

The CDR3 DNA reads as TGTGCCAGCAGCGACGGGGACAGCGTCAGTAGGTACTTC. Protein sequence: CASSDGDSVSRYF. V gene TRBV6-5 combines with J gene TRBJ2-4; 7 positions agree with TRBD1. The germline CDR1 and CDR2 sequences are MNHEY and SVGAGI. The CDR3 spans 13 residues. J gave up 15 bases and V 6 bases, and 14 bases lay outside the gene matches.

J is TRBJ2-7 and V is TRBV7-8, with TRBD1 as a possible D gene (6 bases). V lost 0 bases to trimming and J lost 5 bases, with 17 bases between them. This CDR3 region has 16 residues. The germline V gene has CDR1 SGHVS and CDR2 FQNEAQ. The CDR3 DNA is TGTGCCAGCAGCTTAGCTGGGTTAGGGGGTAACAACGAGCAGTACTTC. Its protein is CASSLAGLGGNNEQYF. Together with reference TRBV7-8 and TRBJ2-7, the CDR3 gives the full variable domain: GAGVSQSPRYKVAKRGQDVALRCDPISGHVSLFWYQQALGQGPEFLTYFQNEAQLDKSGLPSDRFFAERPEGSVSTLKIQRTQQEDSAVYLCASSLAGLGGNNEQYFGPGTRLTVT.

V is TRBV9 and J is TRBJ2-1; 12 positions agree with TRBD2. With 4 bases clipped from V and 3 bases from J, the junction kept 5 bases outside the gene matches. The length of the CDR3 is 16 residues. Germline values: CDR1 SGDLS, CDR2 YYNGEE. CDR3 protein: CASSPRTSGNYNEQFF. The DNA of the CDR3 is TGTGCCAGCAGCCCTCGGACTAGCGGGAACTACAATGAGCAGTTCTTC.

This chain links TRBV28 with TRBJ1-1; TRBD1 matches at 9 bases. Germline V CDR1 and CDR2: MDHEN, SYDVKM. V was clipped by 8 bases and J by 5 bases; unmatched bases: 12. The CDR3 extends over 15 amino acids. Here the CDR3 DNA reads TGTGCCAGCGTCCCCGGGGGACAGGGAGAAACTGAAGCTTTCTTT. Its protein is CASVPGGQGETEAFF. The full variable domain, in which reference TRBV28 and TRBJ1-1 provide the parts outside the CDR3, is DVKVTQSSRYLVKRTGEKVFLECVQDMDHENMFWYRQDPGLGLRLIYFSYDVKMKEKGDIPEGYSVSREKKERFSLILESASTNQTSMYLCASVPGGQGETEAFFGQGTRLTVV.

This rearrangement joins TRBV30 to TRBJ1-2; 8 bases fit TRBD1. The germline gives CDR1 GTSNPN, CDR2 SVGIG (reference sequence). CDR3 length equals 12 residues. Unmatched junction bases numbered 7, after V lost 8 bases and J lost 5 bases. The CDR3 region has the DNA TGTGCCAACGGACAGGGAAGTTATGGCTACACCTTC. It translates to CANGQGSYGYTF.

The chain couples TRBV9 to TRBJ2-7, with TRBD2 matching over 11 bases. Germline CDR1 is SGDLS and CDR2 is YYNGEE. Losses at the gene ends were 2 bases for V and 3 bases for J; bases not matched to a gene: 1. The CDR3 is 14 residues long. The CDR3 DNA reads as TGTGCCAGCAGCGTGACTAGCGGGATCTACGAGCAGTACTTC. As protein: CASSVTSGIYEQYF.

The V and J genes are TRBV29-1 and TRBJ1-2; D gene ambiguous. Germline V lookup: CDR1 SQVTM, CDR2 ANQGSEA. V lost 6 bases and J 8 bases, leaving 16 bases between the germline ends. This CDR3 has 12 residues. This CDR3 is CSVGLGTGGYTF. CDR3 bases: TGCAGCGTAGGACTGGGAACCGGCGGCTACACCTTC.

The CDR3 sequence is CASSEGDQETQYF. The CDR3 region has the DNA TGCGCCAGCAGTGAGGGGGACCAAGAGACCCAGTACTTC. The J gene is TRBJ2-5, the V gene TRBV4-3, with D perhaps TRBD1 (6 bases). This CDR3 contains 13 residues. Per the germline V gene, CDR1 is LGHNA and CDR2 is YSLEER. Trimming took 6 bases from V and 0 from J, leaving 8 bases between them.

The chain has TRBV27 and TRBJ1-5, with 8 bases fitting TRBD1. J lost 4 bases, V lost 4 bases, and 9 bases had no gene match. The germline gives CDR1 MNHEY, CDR2 SMNVEV (reference sequence). This CDR3 has 16 residues. The CDR3 reads CASSSYTGGKNQPQHF. CDR3 DNA: TGTGCCAGCAGTTCCTATACAGGGGGAAAAAATCAGCCCCAGCATTTT.

V gene TRBV20-1 combines with J gene TRBJ2-5, with 8 bases aligning to TRBD2. Trimming cost V 3 bases and J 5 bases; bases outside gene matches: 8. The V gene's germline CDR1 is DFQATT and CDR2 SNEGSKA (reference sequence). The CDR3 covers 14 residues. The CDR3 coding sequence is TGCAGTGCTAGTGCGGGGGGTTCCAGGGAGACCCAGTACTTC. Amino acids: CSASAGGSRETQYF.

CDR3 DNA sequence: TGTGCCAGCAGCCCAACGAGGGACTTGTACAATGAGCAGTTCTTC. Its translation is CASSPTRDLYNEQFF. V gene TRBV3-1 (or the pseudogene TRBV3-2) combines with J gene TRBJ2-1; perhaps TRBD2 as D (6 bases). The CDR3 consists of 15 residues. The V gene lost 4 bases and the J gene lost 4 bases, with 14 bases spanning the gap. Germline V gene data show CDR1 as LGHDT and CDR2 as YNNKEL (reference sequence).

The J gene is TRBJ1-6, the V gene TRBV6-6; 7 nucleotides agree with TRBD1. V shed 4 bases, J shed 10 bases, and the junction held 10 bases outside the gene matches. Germline assignment: CDR1 MNHNY and CDR2 SVGAGI (reference sequence). The length of the CDR3 is 15 residues. The DNA for the CDR3 is TGTGCCAGCAGTTCTAATGACAGGGTTAGATCACCCCTCCACTTT. This encodes CASSSNDRVRSPLHF.